This T cell receptor (beta chain) stems from a study of CD4 T cells in relation to SARS-CoV-2 and coronaviruses. Across the study: After roughly 11 days of antigen culture, PBMC TCR beta CDR3s were sequenced. Negative control cultures got HIV-1 Nef peptides or no peptide.

This clone was counted only a few times. What it binds is not known. The data were produced by immunoSEQ multiplex PCR, yet TCRdb's version contains in-frame clones alone and is incomplete. The sample lists about 12,000 clones; about 78% were seen once. Before the COVID-19 pandemic, during about 2011-2019, CD4+ T cells were taken from unexposed donors. The cells were cultured for about 10 days before CD4+ T cells were isolated. Cells permitting, SARS-CoV-2 S/N and four cold-coronavirus spikes were tested on unexposed-donor CD4+ T cells. This CDR3 is 16 amino acids long. Germline assignment: CDR1 SGDLS and CDR2 YYNGEE. Losses at the gene ends were 0 bases for V and 6 bases for J; bases not matched to a gene: 6.

This clonotype originated in a human donor in good health. The chain combines TRBV9 with TRBJ1-6, with TRBD1 matching over 7 bases. The material sequenced was CD4+ T cells from PBMCs, cultured in vitro. In DNA form, the CDR3 reads TGTGCCAGCAGCGTAGGGGAGGGGGCAGGTAATTCACCCCTCCACTTT. Translated, it gives CASSVGEGAGNSPLHF.